The 14 T cell receptor beta chains below all came from one sample that was sequenced in a study of blood T cell repertoires in COVID-19. Sequencing used immunoSEQ multiplex PCR; TCRdb keeps in-frame clones, though not all of them. The table records 150,000 or so clones, more than 80% of them present only once. The sequenced sample was peripheral blood. The receptors originated from a man aged 50 to 59 with acute or convalescent COVID-19.

The chain carries TRBV5-8 and TRBJ2-3; tentative D call: TRBD1 (5 bases). CDR1 is SGHTS, CDR2 YDEGEE, per germline. The CDR3 loop spans 14 amino acids. V lost 0 bases to trimming and J lost 3 bases, with 8 bases between them. CDR3 DNA sequence: TGTGCCAGCAGCTTGGGGTACAGGACAGATACGCAGTATTTT. It specifies CASSLGYRTDTQYF.

The chain couples TRBV14 to TRBJ1-1; D is possibly TRBD1 (6 bases). CDR3 length: 12 amino acids. CDR1 and CDR2 from the germline V gene are SGHDN and FVKESK. V lost 10 bases and J lost 5, with 14 bases in between. The CDR3 loop reads CATQGPGTEAFF. The CDR3 DNA reads TGTGCCACCCAGGGGCCGGGGACTGAAGCTTTCTTT.

This chain joins TRBV14 and TRBJ1-1; TRBD1 aligns across 10 bases. The CDR3 sequence is 16 residues long. In germline, CDR1 is SGHDN, CDR2 FVKESK. Trimming removed 4 bases from V and 1 base from J; junction bases left unmatched: 6. The CDR3 protein is CASSRQTGGRNTEAFF. The DNA for the CDR3 is TGTGCCAGCAGCCGCCAGACAGGGGGCCGGAACACTGAAGCTTTCTTT.

The genes are TRBV28 and TRBJ2-7, with a tentative D call TRBD1 (6 bases). The CDR3 runs to 12 residues. Per germline, CDR1 MDHEN and CDR2 SYDVKM. Between the trimmed V and J ends, which lost 6 bases and 6 bases, there was a span of 12 bases. The CDR3 sequence is CASSNWGREQYF. The CDR3, as DNA: TGTGCCAGCAGCAATTGGGGGCGCGAGCAGTACTTC.

The chain has TRBV28 and TRBJ1-3, with 7 bases fitting TRBD1. This CDR3 contains 16 residues. CDR1 is MDHEN and CDR2 is SYDVKM in the germline V gene. Trimming took 5 bases from V and 2 from J; bases not matched to a gene: 9. The CDR3 here is CASSTSAGGTGNTIYF. The CDR3 nucleotides are TGTGCCAGCAGTACATCAGCAGGGGGAACTGGAAACACCATATATTTT.

The chain joins TRBV10-3 to TRBJ2-5, with a possible D match to TRBD2 (8 bases). The germline V gene has CDR1 ENHRY and CDR2 SYGVKD. The CDR3 loop spans 14 amino acids. Trimming shortened V by 9 bases and J by 4 bases, and 18 bases separated the two germline ends. As DNA, the CDR3 is TGTGCCATTTGGACAGGTAGCGGGGTAGAGACCCAGTACTTC. Amino acids: CAIWTGSGVETQYF.

The chain has TRBV12-1 and TRBJ1-2; the D call in the table, TRBD1, was not verified against the DNA. TRBV12-1 corresponds to a pseudogene. The CDR3 has 11 residues. CDR3 DNA: TGTGCCAGCAGCCCAGTGTCAGGCTACACCTTC. Translated, it gives CASSPVSGYTF.

The V and J genes are TRBV5-1 and TRBJ2-2; 10 bases are shared with TRBD2. V gave up 8 bases and J gave up 0 bases; unmatched junction bases: 13. The CDR3 runs to 18 residues. The germline V gene has CDR1 SGHRS and CDR2 YFSETQ. The CDR3 loop reads CASSLWGTSATNTGELFF. In nucleotides, the CDR3 is TGCGCCAGTTCCCTTTGGGGGACTAGCGCTACGAACACCGGGGAGCTGTTTTTT.

This clone was recorded once. The J gene is TRBJ1-1, the V gene TRBV2; TRBD1 might be the D (5 bases). Per germline, CDR1 SNHLY and CDR2 FYNNEI. Trimming took off 1 base at V and 5 bases at J, with 14 bases between the two ends. The CDR3 length is 15 residues. CDR3 residues: CASSEGPAGQTEAFF. CDR3 coding DNA: TGTGCCAGCAGTGAAGGCCCGGCAGGGCAGACTGAAGCTTTCTTT.

The chain uses TRBV10-3 and TRBJ1-2; D is unclear. The V gene's germline CDR1 is ENHRY and CDR2 SYGVKD. Trimming removed 2 bases at V and 6 bases at J, with 10 bases between. The CDR3 contains 13 residues. The CDR3 here is CAISERGRDGYTF. The CDR3 nucleotides read TGTGCCATCAGTGAGAGAGGGAGGGATGGCTACACCTTC.

The chain recombines TRBV7-9 with TRBJ2-5; D might be TRBD1 (6 bases). This CDR3 spans 15 amino acids. The germline V and J ends were trimmed by 2 bases and 1 base, with 11 bases remaining between them. CDR1 SEHNR and CDR2 FQNEAQ come from the germline V gene (reference sequence). The CDR3 here is CASSLTGLPQETQYF. The CDR3 DNA reads TGTGCCAGCAGCTTAACAGGGCTACCCCAAGAGACCCAGTACTTC.

The rearrangement joins TRBV5-1 to TRBJ2-3; no firm D call. The germline gives CDR1 SGHRS, CDR2 YFSETQ. The V gene lost 0 bases and the J gene lost 5 bases, with 10 bases spanning the gap. This CDR3 has 14 amino acids. Here the CDR3 reads CASSLGQMVDTQYF. As DNA, the CDR3 is TGCGCCAGCAGCTTGGGGCAGATGGTAGATACGCAGTATTTT.

J is TRBJ2-3 and V is TRBV24-1, with 10 bases lining up with TRBD2. V shed 4 bases and J 0 bases; nucleotides not matched to a gene: 6. Germline CDR1 is KGHDR and CDR2 is SFDVKD. CDR3 length equals 17 residues. CDR3 coding DNA: TGTGCCACCAGTGAACCCGGGACTAGCGACAGCACAGATACGCAGTATTTT. This encodes CATSEPGTSDSTDTQYF.

The chain carries TRBV12-3 or TRBV12-4 and TRBJ1-4; possibly TRBD1 for D (5 bases). The V end lost 7 bases, the J end lost 6 bases, and 9 bases lay between the germline ends. The CDR3 covers 12 residues. CDR3 protein: CASKAGYEKLFF. The CDR3 region has the DNA TGTGCCAGCAAGGCAGGGTATGAAAAACTGTTTTTT.